Included here is one T cell receptor (beta chain) sequence, with context. The source of the sample is a study of blood T cell repertoires in COVID-19. In the original analysis: Estimates of nucleated cell counts were drawn from the amplification of reference gene primers. Produced via immunoSEQ multiplex PCR; TCRdb's table is partial and in-frame only. That table supplies the V and J calls and clone size; D and trimming were determined from the DNA. Of fewer than 60,000 clones in the sample, roughly 90% were seen once. The sequencing input was peripheral blood. This sequence originates from a human donor in a cohort sampled during active COVID-19.

This chain's CDR3 is CASSLSTGLHYEQYF. In nucleotides, the CDR3 is TGCGCCAGCAGCTTGTCTACAGGGCTTCACTACGAGCAGTACTTC. The chain joins TRBV5-1 to TRBJ2-7, with a possible D match to TRBD1 (6 bases). V lost 1 base to trimming and J lost 3 bases, with 14 bases between them. This CDR3 has 15 amino acids. Germline V gives CDR1 SGHRS, CDR2 YFSETQ.